One and the same sample provided the 21 T cell receptor beta chains below, sequenced in a study of blood T cell repertoires in COVID-19. Repertoires were generated with immunoSEQ multiplex PCR, while TCRdb's copy carries only in-frame clones and drops some. The sample has about 63,000 clones; around 80% are singletons. Input material: PBMCs or T cells enriched from blood (not recorded which). These receptor sequences come from a woman aged 40 to 50 with acute COVID-19.

The chain joins TRBV12-3 or TRBV12-4 to TRBJ1-5; 7 bases map to TRBD1. The junction had 3 bases not matched to a gene; V was cut back by 4 bases and J by 6 bases. This CDR3 region has 13 residues. CDR3 protein: CASSSGGSQPQHF. For the CDR3, the DNA is TGTGCCAGCAGTTCAGGGGGTAGTCAGCCCCAGCATTTT.

This chain uses TRBV5-1 with TRBJ2-7; D might be TRBD1 (6 bases). V lost 0 bases and J lost 0, with 16 bases in between. Germline CDR1 is SGHRS and CDR2 is YFSETQ. This CDR3 spans 17 amino acids. The CDR3 DNA is TGCGCCAGCAGCTTGGTGGGACCAGGGGCTGGCTCCTACGAGCAGTACTTC. It is translated as CASSLVGPGAGSYEQYF.

The V gene is TRBV5-1, the J gene TRBJ1-1; 8 positions agree with TRBD1. Looked up from germline, CDR1 is SGHRS and CDR2 is YFSETQ. The junction had 9 bases not matched to a gene; V was cut back by 4 bases and J by 4 bases. This CDR3 comprises 15 residues. CDR3 sequence: CASSLFDRGGTEAFF. The CDR3 coding sequence is TGCGCCAGCAGCCTCTTCGACAGGGGAGGCACTGAAGCTTTCTTT. The whole variable domain, remainder taken from reference TRBV5-1 and TRBJ1-1, is KAGVTQTPRYLIKTRGQQVTLSCSPISGHRSVSWYQQTPGQGLQFLFEYFSETQRNKGNFPGRFSGRQFSNSRSEMNVSTLELGDSALYLCASSLFDRGGTEAFFGQGTRLTVV.

The chain has TRBV7-9 and TRBJ2-3; TRBD2 matches at 7 bases. Germline values: CDR1 SEHNR, CDR2 FQNEAQ (reference sequence). Trimming took 3 bases from V and 2 from J; bases not matched to a gene: 5. This CDR3 region has 15 residues. The CDR3 DNA is TGTGCCAGCAGCTTCCGGGCGGGAGTCACAGATACGCAGTATTTT. This encodes CASSFRAGVTDTQYF. The full variable domain, its missing parts supplied by reference TRBV7-9 and TRBJ2-3, is DTGVSQNPRHKITKRGQNVTFRCDPISEHNRLYWYRQTLGQGPEFLTYFQNEAQLEKSRLLSDRFSAERPKGSFSTLEIQRTEQGDSAMYLCASSFRAGVTDTQYFGPGTRLTVL.

Only a few counts were recorded for this clone. Here the CDR3 reads CASSLVFGPYEQYF. The CDR3 region has the DNA TGTGCCAGCAGCTTAGTTTTTGGCCCCTACGAGCAGTACTTC. The chain uses TRBV7-2 and TRBJ2-7; D ambiguous. Germline V gene data show CDR1 as SGHTA and CDR2 as FQGNSA. The CDR3 loop spans 14 amino acids. V gave up 1 base and J gave up 2 bases, with 9 bases separating them.

The chain employs TRBV3-1 (or the pseudogene TRBV3-2) and TRBJ2-3; D is perhaps TRBD2 (5 bases). In germline, CDR1 is LGHDT, CDR2 YNNKEL (reference sequence). The CDR3 has 13 amino acids. V lost 6 bases, J lost 1 base, and 8 bases lay in between. The DNA for the CDR3 is TGTGCCAGCAGACCGAGGGGCACAGATACGCAGTATTTT. Its translation is CASRPRGTDTQYF.

The chain couples TRBV19 to TRBJ1-2, with 8 bases matching TRBD1. Germline CDR1 LNHDA, CDR2 SQIVND (reference sequence). V trimming: 4 bases; J trimming: 4 bases; junction bases outside the gene matches: 17. The CDR3 length is 18 residues. As DNA, the CDR3 is TGTGCCAGTAGTACGTCATTGCTAGACAGGGGCCCAGGCTATGGCTACACCTTC. Translated: CASSTSLLDRGPGYGYTF.

J is TRBJ2-5 and V is TRBV7-9, with 7 bases matching TRBD1. The germline gives CDR1 SEHNR, CDR2 FQNEAQ (reference sequence). With 4 bases clipped from V and 2 bases from J, the junction kept 13 bases outside the gene matches. The CDR3 spans 17 residues. The CDR3 loop is CASSSPSTGMVQETQYF. Written as DNA, the CDR3 is TGTGCCAGCAGCTCCCCCTCGACAGGGATGGTACAAGAGACCCAGTACTTC. Full variable domain (rest looked up from reference TRBV7-9 and TRBJ2-5): DTGVSQNPRHKITKRGQNVTFRCDPISEHNRLYWYRQTLGQGPEFLTYFQNEAQLEKSRLLSDRFSAERPKGSFSTLEIQRTEQGDSAMYLCASSSPSTGMVQETQYFGPGTRLLVL.

The rearrangement joins TRBV28 to TRBJ1-5, with 8 bases matching TRBD1. Germline V CDR1 and CDR2: MDHEN, SYDVKM. Germline trimming cut 4 bases from V and 1 base from J; bases unmatched to any gene: 6. The CDR3 runs to 16 residues. The CDR3 is CASSWGGTGSNQPQHF. CDR3 bases: TGTGCCAGCAGTTGGGGGGGGACAGGCAGCAATCAGCCCCAGCATTTT.

The chain links TRBV6-1 to TRBJ1-1; possibly TRBD1 for D (5 bases). The CDR3 runs to 16 residues. Germline CDR1 reads MNHNS; CDR2 reads SASEGT. Trimming stripped 1 base from V and 5 bases from J, with 17 bases between. In nucleotides, the CDR3 is TGTGCCAGCAGTGAAGGGCCAGGGAGGGATAGAACTGAAGCTTTCTTT. Translated: CASSEGPGRDRTEAFF.

Remarks on this clone: Sequence at one end of the junction differs from germline and may be a read error. This chain links TRBV27 with TRBJ2-5, with TRBD2 identical over 11 bases. The length of the CDR3 is 13 residues. CDR1 MNHEY and CDR2 SMNVEV come from the germline V gene (reference sequence). DNA of the CDR3: TGTGCCACCAGTAGCGGGAGGGTGGAGACCCAGTACTTC. Translated, it gives CATSSGRVETQYF.

J is TRBJ1-2 and V is TRBV27; maybe TRBD1 (6 bases). Trimming took off 5 bases at V and 4 bases at J, with 14 bases between the two ends. CDR1 and CDR2 (germline): MNHEY, SMNVEV (reference sequence). CDR3 length: 14 amino acids. CDR3 nucleotides: TGTGCCAGCAGTGCAACAGGGTTTGGCTATGGCTACACCTTC. Its translation is CASSATGFGYGYTF.

V is TRBV13 and J is TRBJ2-7; a weak D match, TRBD2 (6 bases). Trimming pared 4 bases from V and 6 bases from J, leaving 13 bases between. The CDR3 loop spans 13 amino acids. In germline, CDR1 is PRHDT, CDR2 FYEKMQ (reference sequence). In DNA form, the CDR3 reads TGTGCCAGCAGCTCAAGACTAGAGCGCGAGCAGTACTTC. Amino acid sequence: CASSSRLEREQYF.

The genes are TRBV6-1 and TRBJ1-5; no definite D call. The germline CDR1 and CDR2 sequences are MNHNS and SASEGT. With 2 bases removed from V and 0 bases from J, the gap between germline ends came to 14 bases. The CDR3 consists of 17 residues. CDR3 sequence: CASSEFGGRDSNQPQHF. Here the CDR3 DNA reads TGTGCCAGCAGTGAATTCGGTGGGCGGGATAGCAATCAGCCCCAGCATTTT.

This clone appeared once. V gene TRBV4-2 combines with J gene TRBJ2-3; TRBD2 matches 8 bases. Germline V CDR1 and CDR2: LGHNA, YNFKEQ. Germline trimming cut 0 bases from V and 2 bases from J; bases unmatched to any gene: 7. This CDR3 contains 17 residues. CDR3: CASSQDRQRGTTDTQYF. DNA for the CDR3: TGTGCCAGCAGCCAAGATCGACAGCGGGGGACCACAGATACGCAGTATTTT.

The chain joins TRBV5-1 to TRBJ1-6; TRBD1 might be the D (5 bases). Trimming cost V 5 bases and J 7 bases, with 16 bases left between them. The CDR3 is 15 amino acids. The germline V gene has CDR1 SGHRS and CDR2 YFSETQ. The CDR3 loop is CASSSSGPANSPLHF. For the CDR3, the DNA is TGCGCCAGCAGTTCGTCAGGGCCCGCCAATTCACCCCTCCACTTT.

The chain links TRBV10-3 to TRBJ1-1; D may be TRBD1 (6 bases). The ends were cut back, 3 bases at V and 5 bases at J, with 10 bases in the middle. Germline values: CDR1 ENHRY, CDR2 SYGVKD. The CDR3 spans 13 residues. The CDR3 reads CAISELTGTEAFF. In DNA, the CDR3 is TGTGCCATCAGTGAACTAACAGGGACTGAAGCTTTCTTT.

The chain joins TRBV3-1 (or the pseudogene TRBV3-2) to TRBJ2-3; D ambiguous. V lost 0 bases and J lost 4, with 8 bases in between. Germline assignment: CDR1 LGHDT and CDR2 YNNKEL (reference sequence). The CDR3 spans 14 residues. CDR3 in amino acids: CASSQDYSSDTQYF. The CDR3 DNA follows: TGTGCCAGCAGCCAAGATTATTCGTCAGATACGCAGTATTTT.

This clone was seen more than once but under ten times. The chain recombines TRBV5-1 with TRBJ2-2; no clear D gene. Trimming cost V 4 bases and J 8 bases, with 9 bases left between them. Germline CDR1 and CDR2: SGHRS and YFSETQ. This CDR3 comprises 12 residues. CDR3 in amino acids: CASSPVPGELFF. As DNA, the CDR3 is TGCGCCAGCAGCCCGGTGCCAGGGGAGCTGTTTTTT. Drawing the rest from reference TRBV5-1 and TRBJ2-2, the complete variable domain is KAGVTQTPRYLIKTRGQQVTLSCSPISGHRSVSWYQQTPGQGLQFLFEYFSETQRNKGNFPGRFSGRQFSNSRSEMNVSTLELGDSALYLCASSPVPGELFFGEGSRLTVL.

This chain connects TRBV7-9 to TRBJ2-7, with a weak D call TRBD1 (6 bases). CDR1 is SEHNR and CDR2 is FQNEAQ in the germline V gene (reference sequence). The CDR3 covers 13 residues. The V gene lost 1 base and the J gene lost 3 bases, with 7 bases spanning the gap. The CDR3 DNA reads as TGTGCCAGCAGCTTAGGACAGGACTACGAGCAGTACGTC. It codes for CASSLGQDYEQYV.

The gene calls are TRBV5-4 and TRBJ1-3; D may be TRBD1 (5 bases). This CDR3 comprises 16 residues. Germline V gene sequence: CDR1 SGHNT, CDR2 YYREEE (reference sequence). Trimming left V 0 bases short and J 7 bases short, with 17 bases between. CDR3 nucleotide sequence: TGTGCCAGCAGCTTGGACTCGGACACCGGAGGGAACACCATATATTTT. It yields the protein CASSLDSDTGGNTIYF.